Listed below are T cell receptor beta chains from one sample, sequenced in a study of blood T cell repertoires in COVID-19. Profiled with immunoSEQ multiplex PCR; TCRdb holds only in-frame clones, not every one. The sample consists of 260,000 or so clones, about 91% of them appearing once. The sequencing sample was made of PBMCs or T cells enriched from blood (not recorded which). These receptors all stem from a woman aged 25 to 39 with acute COVID-19. The conserved cysteine and the conserved F or W are not part of the CDR3 here. The order of the fields is CDR3 protein, V gene, J gene, CDR3 length.

CDR3aa: ASSLVGGSNQPQH
v_gene: TRBV7-2
j_gene: TRBJ1-5
len: 13

CDR3aa: ASSQEGQYNEQF
v_gene: TRBV4-3
j_gene: TRBJ2-1
len: 12

CDR3aa: ASSPEVGGGYNEQF
v_gene: TRBV3-1/TRBV3-2
j_gene: TRBJ2-1
len: 14

CDR3aa: ASSSDRGQPQH
v_gene: TRBV6-5
j_gene: TRBJ1-5
len: 11

CDR3aa: ASSLAGSTGETQY
v_gene: TRBV7-9
j_gene: TRBJ2-5
len: 13

CDR3aa: SASHNWAPYSNQPQH
v_gene: TRBV20-1
j_gene: TRBJ1-5
len: 15

CDR3aa: ASSTTGGTEAF
v_gene: TRBV19
j_gene: TRBJ1-1
len: 11

CDR3aa: AEVWVANNQPQH
v_gene: TRBV10-2
j_gene: TRBJ1-5
len: 12

CDR3aa: ASSYGLEGEKLF
v_gene: TRBV6-5
j_gene: TRBJ1-4
len: 12

CDR3aa: ATSPIGSNAEAF
v_gene: TRBV10-3
j_gene: TRBJ1-1
len: 12

CDR3aa: ASRSRGDNTEAF
v_gene: TRBV6-5
j_gene: TRBJ1-1
len: 12

CDR3aa: ASSSAGAGYNEQF
v_gene: TRBV7-8
j_gene: TRBJ2-1
len: 13

CDR3aa: ASRSSSEQY
v_gene: TRBV27
j_gene: TRBJ2-7
len: 9

CDR3aa: ASSGNRGSNEQF
v_gene: TRBV7-9
j_gene: TRBJ2-1
len: 12

CDR3aa: ASSDPARGTHGYT
v_gene: TRBV2
j_gene: TRBJ1-2
len: 13

CDR3aa: ASSPGTENGYT
v_gene: TRBV6-5
j_gene: TRBJ1-2
len: 11

CDR3aa: ASRQKGGELRELF
v_gene: TRBV7-6
j_gene: TRBJ2-2
len: 13

CDR3aa: ASSVGGGSNYGYT
v_gene: TRBV9
j_gene: TRBJ1-2
len: 13

CDR3aa: ASSAWTVSNYGYT
v_gene: TRBV5-8
j_gene: TRBJ1-2
len: 13

CDR3aa: ASSLVGTEETQY
v_gene: TRBV5-6
j_gene: TRBJ2-5
len: 12

CDR3aa: ASSLSRQDSYEQY
v_gene: TRBV5-1
j_gene: TRBJ2-7
len: 13

CDR3aa: ASSRRDRMNTEAF
v_gene: TRBV19
j_gene: TRBJ1-1
len: 13

CDR3aa: SVRTGATSGNTIY
v_gene: TRBV29-1
j_gene: TRBJ1-3
len: 13

CDR3aa: ASSRTGVNSPLH
v_gene: TRBV5-4
j_gene: TRBJ1-6
len: 12

CDR3aa: ASSRDSSTDTQY
v_gene: TRBV25-1
j_gene: TRBJ2-3
len: 12

CDR3aa: ASTRQGWGNSPLH
v_gene: TRBV6-5
j_gene: TRBJ1-6
len: 13

CDR3aa: ASSTRTGVDGYT
v_gene: TRBV19
j_gene: TRBJ1-2
len: 12

CDR3aa: ASSPPGLIQETQY
v_gene: TRBV4-1
j_gene: TRBJ2-5
len: 13

CDR3aa: ASSDPGQGVGNEQF
v_gene: TRBV10-1
j_gene: TRBJ2-1
len: 14

CDR3aa: ASSLGGRNSEKLF
v_gene: TRBV7-2
j_gene: TRBJ1-4
len: 13

CDR3aa: ASSERGRGQETQY
v_gene: TRBV6-5
j_gene: TRBJ2-5
len: 13

CDR3aa: ASSLASGGRTYNEQF
v_gene: TRBV7-8
j_gene: TRBJ2-1
len: 15

CDR3aa: ASSTWTDRLNTGELF
v_gene: TRBV19
j_gene: TRBJ2-2
len: 15

CDR3aa: ASSIDRTIGNTIY
v_gene: TRBV19
j_gene: TRBJ1-3
len: 13

CDR3aa: ATSRDRGLNTEAF
v_gene: TRBV15
j_gene: TRBJ1-1
len: 13

CDR3aa: ASSFSISGELF
v_gene: TRBV27
j_gene: TRBJ2-2
len: 11

CDR3aa: ASSQDGTGKSAGANVLT
v_gene: TRBV4-3
j_gene: TRBJ2-6
len: 17

CDR3aa: ASSSSGQGGTLH
v_gene: TRBV5-1
j_gene: TRBJ1-6
len: 12

CDR3aa: ASSPQQTNEQF
v_gene: TRBV4-1
j_gene: TRBJ2-1
len: 11

CDR3aa: ASTSGTLLYEQY
v_gene: TRBV7-9
j_gene: TRBJ2-7
len: 12